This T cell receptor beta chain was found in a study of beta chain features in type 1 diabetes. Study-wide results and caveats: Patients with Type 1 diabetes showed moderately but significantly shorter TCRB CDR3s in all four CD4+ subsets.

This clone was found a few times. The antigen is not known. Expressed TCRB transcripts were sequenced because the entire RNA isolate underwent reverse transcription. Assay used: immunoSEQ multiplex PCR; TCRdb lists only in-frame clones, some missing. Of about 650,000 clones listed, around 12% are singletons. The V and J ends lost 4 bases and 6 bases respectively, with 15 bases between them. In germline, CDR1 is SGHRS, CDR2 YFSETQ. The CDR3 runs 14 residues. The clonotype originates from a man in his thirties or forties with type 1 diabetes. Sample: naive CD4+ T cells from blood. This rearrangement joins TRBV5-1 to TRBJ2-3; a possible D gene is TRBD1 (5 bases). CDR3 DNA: TGCGCCAGCAGCCCCCAAAAGGGGATGGATACGCAGTATTTT. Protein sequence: CASSPQKGMDTQYF.